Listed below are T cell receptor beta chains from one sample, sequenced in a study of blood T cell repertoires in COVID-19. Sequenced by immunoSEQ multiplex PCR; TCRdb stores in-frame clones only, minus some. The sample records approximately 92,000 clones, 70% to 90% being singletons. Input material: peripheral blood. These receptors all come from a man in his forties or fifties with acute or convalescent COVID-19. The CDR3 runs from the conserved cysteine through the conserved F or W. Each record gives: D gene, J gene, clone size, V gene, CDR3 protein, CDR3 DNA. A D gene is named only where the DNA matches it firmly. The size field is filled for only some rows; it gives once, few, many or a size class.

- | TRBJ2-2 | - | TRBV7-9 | CASSLGSVDTGELFF | TGTGCCAGCAGCTTAGGGTCGGTGGACACCGGGGAGCTGTTTTTT
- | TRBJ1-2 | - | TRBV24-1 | CATSDSGRGGDGYTF | TGTGCCACCAGTGATTCGGGACGAGGCGGGGATGGCTACACCTTC
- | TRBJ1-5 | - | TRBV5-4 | CASSGGQNQPQHF | TGTGCCAGCAGCGGCGGGCAGAACCAGCCCCAGCATTTT
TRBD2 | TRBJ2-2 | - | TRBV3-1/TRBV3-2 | CASREGLAGFEVGGELFF | TGTGCCAGCAGAGAGGGGCTAGCGGGGTTCGAGGTGGGCGGGGAGCTGTTTTTT
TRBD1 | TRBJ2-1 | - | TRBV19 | CASSTSGGAYNEQFF | TGTGCCAGTAGTACATCAGGGGGCGCTTACAATGAGCAGTTCTTC
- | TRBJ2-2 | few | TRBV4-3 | CASSQEIGRTNTGELFF | TGCGCCAGCAGCCAAGAGATAGGGAGGACGAACACCGGGGAGCTGTTTTTT
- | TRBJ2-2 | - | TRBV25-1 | CASSTPSATNTGELFF | TGTGCCAGCAGTACACCTAGCGCCACGAACACCGGGGAGCTGTTTTTT
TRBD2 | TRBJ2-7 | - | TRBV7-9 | CASSLVPSGLEQYF | TGTGCCAGCAGCTTAGTTCCTAGCGGGCTCGAGCAGTACTTC
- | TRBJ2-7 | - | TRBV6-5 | CASSPDRDRPEQYF | TGTGCCAGCAGCCCCGACCGAGACAGACCCGAGCAGTACTTC
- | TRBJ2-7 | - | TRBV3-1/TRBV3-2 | CATQGTHYEQYF | TGTGCCACGCAAGGGACTCACTACGAGCAGTACTTC
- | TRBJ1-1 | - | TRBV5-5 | CASSLDRDTEAFF | TGTGCCAGCAGCTTGGACAGGGACACTGAAGCTTTCTTT
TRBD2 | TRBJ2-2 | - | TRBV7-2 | CASSLDSGAAGELFF | TGTGCCAGCAGCTTAGATAGCGGGGCGGCCGGGGAGCTGTTTTTT
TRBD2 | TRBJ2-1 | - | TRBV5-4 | CASSLAGGASGPNEQFF | TGTGCCAGCAGCTTGGCCGGGGGGGCTAGCGGCCCCAATGAGCAGTTCTTC
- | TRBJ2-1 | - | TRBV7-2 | CASSLRDTLYNEQFF | TGTGCCAGCAGCCTTCGGGACACACTCTACAATGAGCAGTTCTTC
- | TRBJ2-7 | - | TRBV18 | CASSPSSREQYF | TGTGCCAGCTCACCTAGCTCCCGCGAGCAGTACTTC
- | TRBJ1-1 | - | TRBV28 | CASSSGGTEAFF | TGTGCCAGCAGTTCGGGGGGGACTGAAGCTTTCTTT
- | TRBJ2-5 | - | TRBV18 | CASSGGLGETQYF | TGTGCCAGCTCTGGCGGGCTGGGAGAGACCCAGTACTTC
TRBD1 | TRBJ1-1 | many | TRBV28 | CASSSGQGVNTEAFF | TGTGCCAGCAGTTCCGGACAGGGGGTGAACACTGAAGCTTTCTTT
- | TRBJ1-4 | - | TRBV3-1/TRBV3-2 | CASSQLSEKLFF | TGTGCCAGCAGCCAACTCTCGGAAAAACTGTTTTTT
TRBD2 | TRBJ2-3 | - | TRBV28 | CASSLAGVTDTQYF | TGTGCCAGCAGTTTAGCGGGAGTAACAGATACGCAGTATTTT
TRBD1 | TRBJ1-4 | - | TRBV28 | CASRETGGSNEKLFF | TGTGCCAGCAGAGAAACAGGGGGATCTAATGAAAAACTGTTTTTT
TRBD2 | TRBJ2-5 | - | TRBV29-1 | CSARLAGVETQYF | TGCAGCGCCAGACTAGCGGGGGTTGAGACCCAGTACTTC
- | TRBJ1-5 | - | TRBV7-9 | CASSLGEIGNQPQHF | TGTGCCAGCAGCCTCGGAGAGATAGGCAATCAGCCCCAGCATTTT
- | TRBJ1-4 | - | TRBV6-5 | CASSLRKGTGEKLFF | TGTGCCAGCAGCCTCCGGAAAGGTACAGGTGAAAAACTGTTTTTT
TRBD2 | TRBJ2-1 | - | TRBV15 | CATSGLAGLEQFF | TGTGCCACCAGCGGACTAGCGGGCTTGGAGCAGTTCTTC
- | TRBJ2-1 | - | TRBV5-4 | CASSITGSNEQFF | TGTGCCAGCAGCATTACGGGATCCAATGAGCAGTTCTTC
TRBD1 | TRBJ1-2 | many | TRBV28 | CASKTQGAGGYTF | TGTGCCAGCAAGACACAGGGGGCCGGTGGCTACACCTTC
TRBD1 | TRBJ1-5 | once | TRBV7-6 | CASSSTGGAGNQPQHF | TGTGCCAGCAGCTCCACAGGGGGCGCGGGCAATCAGCCCCAGCATTTT
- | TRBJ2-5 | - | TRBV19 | CASGELGLNQETQYF | TGTGCCAGCGGAGAGTTAGGACTCAACCAAGAGACCCAGTACTTC
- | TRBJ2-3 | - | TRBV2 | CASSDRETDTQYF | TGTGCCAGCAGTGATAGGGAGACAGATACGCAGTATTTT
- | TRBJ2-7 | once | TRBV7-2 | CASSPNLETRPRF | TGTGCCAGCAGCCCCAACCTGGAGACTCGGCCCCGCTTC
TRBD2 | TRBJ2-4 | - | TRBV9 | CASSVAGGAKNIQYF | TGTGCCAGCAGCGTAGCGGGGGGAGCCAAAAACATTCAGTACTTC
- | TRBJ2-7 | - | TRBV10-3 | CATHGAGGSYEQYF | TGTGCCACCCACGGGGCAGGGGGGTCCTACGAGCAGTACTTC
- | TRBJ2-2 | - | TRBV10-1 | CASSAQNTGELFF | TGCGCCAGCAGCGCACAGAACACCGGGGAGCTGTTTTTT
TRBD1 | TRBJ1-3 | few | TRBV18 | CASSPLAPGQMSSGNTIYF | TGTGCCAGCTCACCACTCGCCCCGGGACAGATGAGCTCTGGAAACACCATATATTTT
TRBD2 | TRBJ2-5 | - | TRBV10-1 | CASSGTSGGSQETQYF | TGCGCCAGCAGTGGGACTAGCGGGGGGTCCCAAGAGACCCAGTACTTC
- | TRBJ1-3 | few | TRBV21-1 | CASSKVEDRGLGNTIYF | TGTGCCAGCAGCAAAGTCGAAGACAGGGGGCTTGGAAACACCATATATTTT
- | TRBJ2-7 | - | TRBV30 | CAWSPPGSIYEQYF | TGTGCCTGGAGTCCCCCGGGATCCATCTACGAGCAGTACTTC
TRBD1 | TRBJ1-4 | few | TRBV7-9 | CASSRTGTGVVEKLFF | TGTGCCAGCAGCCGCACCGGGACAGGGGTAGTGGAAAAACTGTTTTTT
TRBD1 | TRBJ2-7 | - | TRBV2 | CASSDGTDSYEQYF | TGTGCCAGCAGTGATGGGACAGACTCCTACGAGCAGTACTTC
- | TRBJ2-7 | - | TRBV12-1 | CASSGLYYRGGPYEQYF | TGTGCCAGCAGCGGGCTTTATTATCGGGGGGGGCCTTACGAGCAGTACTTC
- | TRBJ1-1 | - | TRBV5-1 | CASSSRQGTEAFF | TGCGCCAGCAGCTCCAGGCAAGGAACTGAAGCTTTCTTT
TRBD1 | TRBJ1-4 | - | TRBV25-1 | CASQGAKLFF | TGTGCCAGCCAGGGGGCAAAACTGTTTTTT
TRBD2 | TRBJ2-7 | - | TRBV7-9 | CASSPSGSYEQYF | TGTGCCAGCAGCCCTAGCGGGAGCTACGAGCAGTACTTC